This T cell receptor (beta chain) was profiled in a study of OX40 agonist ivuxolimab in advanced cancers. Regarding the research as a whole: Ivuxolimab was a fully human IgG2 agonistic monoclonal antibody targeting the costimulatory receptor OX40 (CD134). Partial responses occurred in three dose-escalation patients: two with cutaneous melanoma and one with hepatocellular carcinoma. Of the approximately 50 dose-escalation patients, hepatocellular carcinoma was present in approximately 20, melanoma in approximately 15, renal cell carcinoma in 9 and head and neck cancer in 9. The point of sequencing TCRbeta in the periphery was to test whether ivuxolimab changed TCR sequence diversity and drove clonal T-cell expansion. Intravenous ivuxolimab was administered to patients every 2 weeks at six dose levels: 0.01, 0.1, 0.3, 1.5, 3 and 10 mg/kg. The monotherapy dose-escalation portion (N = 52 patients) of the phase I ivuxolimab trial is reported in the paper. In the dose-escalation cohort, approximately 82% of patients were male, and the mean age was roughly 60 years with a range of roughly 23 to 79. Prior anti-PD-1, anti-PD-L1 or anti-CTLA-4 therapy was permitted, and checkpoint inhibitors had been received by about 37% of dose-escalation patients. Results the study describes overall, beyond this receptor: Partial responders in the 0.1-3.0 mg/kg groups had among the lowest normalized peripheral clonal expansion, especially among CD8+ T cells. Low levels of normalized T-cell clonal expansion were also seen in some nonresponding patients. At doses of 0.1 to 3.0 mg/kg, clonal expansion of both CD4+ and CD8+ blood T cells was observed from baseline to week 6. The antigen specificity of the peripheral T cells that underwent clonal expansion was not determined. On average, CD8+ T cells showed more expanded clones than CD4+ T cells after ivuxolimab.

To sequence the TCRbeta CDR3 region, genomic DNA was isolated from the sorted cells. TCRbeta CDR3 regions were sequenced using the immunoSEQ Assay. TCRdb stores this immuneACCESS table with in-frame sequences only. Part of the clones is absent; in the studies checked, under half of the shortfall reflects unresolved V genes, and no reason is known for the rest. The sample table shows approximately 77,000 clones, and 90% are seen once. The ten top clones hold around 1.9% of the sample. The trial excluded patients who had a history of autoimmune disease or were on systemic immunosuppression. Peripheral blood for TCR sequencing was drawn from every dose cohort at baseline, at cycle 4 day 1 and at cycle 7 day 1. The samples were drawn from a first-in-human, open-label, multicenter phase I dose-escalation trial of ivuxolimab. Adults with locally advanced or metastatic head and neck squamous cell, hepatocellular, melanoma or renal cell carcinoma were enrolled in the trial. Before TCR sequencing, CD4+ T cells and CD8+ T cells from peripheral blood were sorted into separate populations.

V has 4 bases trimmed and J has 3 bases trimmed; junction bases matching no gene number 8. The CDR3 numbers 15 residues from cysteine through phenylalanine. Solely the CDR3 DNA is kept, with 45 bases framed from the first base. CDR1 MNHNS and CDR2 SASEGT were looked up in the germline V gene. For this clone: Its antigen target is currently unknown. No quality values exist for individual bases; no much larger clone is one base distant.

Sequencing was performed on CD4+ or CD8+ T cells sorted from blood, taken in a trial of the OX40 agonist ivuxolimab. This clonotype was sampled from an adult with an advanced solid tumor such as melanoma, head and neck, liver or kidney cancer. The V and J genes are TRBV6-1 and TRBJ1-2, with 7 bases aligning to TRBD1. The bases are TGTGCCAGCAGTGCCCGACAGGGAGGAGACTATGGCTACACCTTC. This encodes CASSARQGGDYGYTF.